The next 23 T cell receptor beta chains were all read from a single sample in a study of cytomegalovirus exposure and HLA in healthy donors. Both 60 Vbeta primers and 13 Jbeta primers went into the PCR. This table comes from immunoSEQ multiplex PCR, and its TCRdb copy is limited to in-frame clones, with some not included. Here the sample spans fewer than 250,000 clones, about 84% being singletons. The sequenced sample was PBMCs. These receptors all come from a woman in her 30s in good health and CMV-seropositive.

The genes are TRBV9 and TRBJ2-4, with 8 bases that match TRBD1. The CDR3 is 14 amino acids. V lost 4 bases, J lost 11 bases, and 11 bases stayed unmatched. From germline, CDR1 is SGDLS and CDR2 YYNGEE. CDR3 in amino acids: CASSPGQGHAFQYF. Here the CDR3 DNA reads TGTGCCAGCAGCCCCGGACAGGGCCATGCATTTCAGTACTTC.

The chain couples TRBV4-1 to TRBJ1-1, with D perhaps matching TRBD1 (6 bases). V lost 1 base and J 1 base, leaving 16 bases between the germline ends. This CDR3 is 17 amino acids long. In germline, CDR1 is MGHRA, CDR2 YSYEKL. The CDR3 nucleotides read TGCGCCAGCAGCCAAGCAGTGCTCCGGGACACGAACACTGAAGCTTTCTTT. It codes for CASSQAVLRDTNTEAFF.

The CDR3 region is CASSLDRGQETQYF. CDR3 in DNA: TGCGCCAGCAGCTTGGACAGGGGGCAAGAGACCCAGTACTTC. The chain links TRBV5-1 to TRBJ2-5; 8 bases line up with TRBD1. Trimming took 0 bases from V and 2 from J; bases not matched to a gene: 0. CDR1 is SGHRS and CDR2 is YFSETQ in the germline V gene. The CDR3 consists of 14 residues.

V usage is TRBV6-6 and J usage is TRBJ1-2, with unresolved D. Germline values: CDR1 MNHNY, CDR2 SVGAGI (reference sequence). The ends were cut back, 0 bases at V and 4 bases at J, with 9 bases in the middle. This CDR3 region has 14 residues. DNA of the CDR3: TGTGCCAGCAGTTACTCACCGGGGATCTATGGCTACACCTTC. Encoded protein: CASSYSPGIYGYTF.

The chain joins TRBV28 to TRBJ1-3, with a possible D match to TRBD1 (5 bases). This CDR3 comprises 17 residues. Trimming took off 6 bases at V and 8 bases at J, with 26 bases between the two ends. Germline values: CDR1 MDHEN, CDR2 SYDVKM. The CDR3 nucleotides read TGTGCCAGCAGCCAACCCGGGACTTTCTCCCGAAGGGACACCATATATTTT. The encoded protein is CASSQPGTFSRRDTIYF.

The chain couples TRBV30 to TRBJ2-5, with 8 bases matching TRBD2. Trimming cost V 0 bases and J 6 bases; bases outside gene matches: 6. CDR1 is GTSNPN, CDR2 SVGIG, per germline (reference sequence). CDR3 length: 14 amino acids. CDR3 sequence: CAWSVRGGLKTQYF. CDR3 in DNA: TGTGCCTGGAGTGTACGGGGGGGGTTGAAGACCCAGTACTTC.

The chain is built from TRBV30 and TRBJ1-4; 11 positions match TRBD1. V lost 2 bases and J lost 7; bases outside the gene matches: 3. The germline V gene has CDR1 GTSNPN and CDR2 SVGIG (reference sequence). The CDR3 totals 14 residues. Here the CDR3 reads CAWSPGTGGEKLFF. Written as DNA, the CDR3 is TGTGCCTGGAGTCCCGGGACAGGGGGTGAAAAACTGTTTTTT. Looking up the rest from reference TRBV30 and TRBJ1-4 gives the full variable domain: SQTIHQWPATLVQPVGSPLSLECTVEGTSNPNLYWYRQAAGRGLQLLFYSVGIGQISSEVPQNLSASRPQDRQFILSSKKLLLSDSGFYLCAWSPGTGGEKLFFGSGTQLSVL.

About this clone: At one boundary the junction diverges from the germline segment, which might be a read error. The chain employs TRBV7-2 and TRBJ2-2, with TRBD2 matching 11 bases. Germline CDR1 reads SGHTA; CDR2 reads FQGNSA. The CDR3 has 15 amino acids. The CDR3 loop reads CASTLLAGVTGELFF. The CDR3, as DNA: TGTGCCAGCACCTTACTAGCGGGAGTCACCGGGGAGCTGTTTTTT.

Concerning this clone: This same CDR3 is encoded by further DNA sequences in the sample. The chain recombines TRBV5-4 with TRBJ1-1, with unresolved D. CDR1 and CDR2 from the germline V gene are SGHNT and YYREEE (reference sequence). V lost 3 bases to trimming and J lost 0 bases, with 6 bases between them. This CDR3 region has 13 residues. In nucleotides, the CDR3 is TGTGCCAGCAGCTCCGGGATGAACACTGAAGCTTTCTTT. It translates to CASSSGMNTEAFF.

This clone was picked up a small number of times. This chain uses TRBV7-3 with TRBJ2-3; D possibly corresponds to TRBD1 (6 bases). This CDR3 is 14 amino acids long. The germline V and J ends were trimmed by 5 bases and 5 bases, with 14 bases remaining between them. CDR1 SGHTA and CDR2 FQGTGA come from the germline V gene. The CDR3, as DNA: TGTGCCAGCAGCCCGGGACACCGTGGAGATACGCAGTATTTT. Translated, it gives CASSPGHRGDTQYF.

This chain uses TRBV5-1 with TRBJ1-4; 8 positions match TRBD1. The CDR3 is made up of 17 amino acids. CDR1 is SGHRS and CDR2 is YFSETQ in the germline V gene. After removal of 1 base from V and 4 bases from J, the junction contained 9 bases not matched to a gene. The CDR3 loop is CASSLHGQGEFNEKLFF. CDR3 DNA: TGCGCCAGCAGCTTGCACGGACAGGGCGAATTTAATGAAAAACTGTTTTTT.

The rearrangement links TRBV28 to TRBJ2-7; 9 bases line up with TRBD2. V lost 7 bases and J lost 5; bases outside the gene matches: 9. CDR1 and CDR2 (germline): MDHEN, SYDVKM. The CDR3 sequence is 14 residues long. As DNA, the CDR3 is TGTGCCAGCACCATTAGCGGGAGTGTCCACGAGCAGTACTTC. Amino acid sequence: CASTISGSVHEQYF.

This clone was counted only a few times. This chain joins TRBV6-5 and TRBJ1-2; D is possibly TRBD1 (5 bases). Germline CDR1 MNHEY, CDR2 SVGAGI. V lost 3 bases and J 4 bases, leaving 15 bases between the germline ends. The CDR3 contains 15 residues. The CDR3 DNA follows: TGTGCCAGCAGTTATCGGTGGGGGGAGGTCTATGGCTACACCTTC. Amino acid sequence: CASSYRWGEVYGYTF.

The V call is TRBV7-2, the J call TRBJ2-7; perhaps TRBD1 as D (6 bases). Trimming took off 5 bases at V and 0 bases at J, with 17 bases between the two ends. The germline gives CDR1 SGHTA, CDR2 FQGNSA. CDR3 length equals 16 residues. The CDR3 is CASSEDYHRASYEQYF. The CDR3 nucleotides read TGTGCCAGCAGCGAAGACTACCACAGGGCCTCCTACGAGCAGTACTTC.

The chain recombines TRBV6-4 with TRBJ2-7, with 10 bases aligning to TRBD2. The CDR3 runs to 15 residues. Germline V gene sequence: CDR1 MRHNA, CDR2 SNTAGT. J gave up 3 bases and V 6 bases, and 8 bases lay outside the gene matches. The CDR3 spells CASSVGVAGGYEQYF. The CDR3 DNA reads TGTGCCAGCAGCGTGGGGGTAGCGGGGGGCTACGAGCAGTACTTC.

Only a few counts were recorded for this clone. The J gene is TRBJ1-1, the V gene TRBV6-1; 7 nucleotides match TRBD1. The CDR3 has 13 residues. V dropped 7 bases and J dropped 5; count of bases not matched to a gene: 7. The germline V gene encodes CDR1 MNHNS and CDR2 SASEGT. The CDR3 loop reads CASTLRGRTEAFF. The CDR3 bases are TGTGCCAGCACGTTGAGGGGGCGGACTGAAGCTTTCTTT.

The rearrangement uses TRBV7-8 and TRBJ2-6; weak D call: TRBD1 (6 bases). This CDR3 has 18 amino acids. The V end lost 8 bases, the J end lost 0 bases, and 20 bases lay between the germline ends. Germline-derived CDR1 and CDR2 are SGHVS and FQNEAQ. CDR3 DNA sequence: TGTGCCAGCCGCCGATCATTCCAGGGGACCTCTGGGGCCAACGTCCTGACTTTC. Residues: CASRRSFQGTSGANVLTF.

The rearrangement joins TRBV6-5 to TRBJ2-1, with D maybe TRBD2 (5 bases). Germline V gene sequence: CDR1 MNHEY, CDR2 SVGAGI. The CDR3 covers 13 residues. CDR3 protein: CVKCGSSYNEQFF. Here the CDR3 DNA reads TGTGTCAAATGCGGGTCTTCCTACAATGAGCAGTTCTTC.

The V gene is TRBV4-2, the J gene TRBJ2-3, with 12 bases matching TRBD2. The junction had 17 bases not matched to a gene; V was cut back by 0 bases and J by 10 bases. CDR3 size: 19 residues. Per the germline V gene, CDR1 is LGHNA and CDR2 is YNFKEQ. CDR3 sequence (DNA): TGTGCCAGCAGCCAAGAGTCCACTAGCGGGGGGCCCTCCACAGTGGCGCAGTATTTT. It specifies CASSQESTSGGPSTVAQYF.

This CDR3 is CASSLAGAGGGETQYF. CDR3 nucleotides: TGTGCCAGCAGCTTAGCGGGGGCGGGAGGGGGAGAGACCCAGTACTTC. The V and J genes are TRBV7-2 and TRBJ2-5; 9 bases align to TRBD2. CDR3 length: 16 amino acids. CDR1 and CDR2 (germline): SGHTA, FQGNSA. V was pared by 0 bases and J by 4 bases, with 6 bases of the junction left unmatched.

V usage is TRBV27 and J usage is TRBJ2-1, with 7 bases matching TRBD1. This CDR3 is 19 amino acids long. V was clipped by 0 bases and J by 2 bases; unmatched bases: 13. Per the germline V gene, CDR1 is MNHEY and CDR2 is SMNVEV (reference sequence). In DNA, the CDR3 is TGTGCCAGCAGTTTATCGAGGGGCCCCCTACAGGGGCCCTACAATGAGCAGTTCTTC. Residues: CASSLSRGPLQGPYNEQFF.

CDR3 in amino acids: CASSLPGQGINQPQHF. The DNA of the CDR3 is TGTGCCAGTAGTCTTCCGGGACAGGGAATCAATCAGCCCCAGCATTTT. The chain combines TRBV19 with TRBJ1-5, with TRBD1 matching 9 bases. Per germline, CDR1 LNHDA and CDR2 SQIVND (reference sequence). CDR3 length equals 16 residues. The ends lost 5 bases at V and 3 bases at J; junction bases unmatched: 8.

V gene TRBV19 combines with J gene TRBJ2-1, with 7 nucleotides matching TRBD2. V gave up 5 bases and J gave up 0 bases; unmatched junction bases: 7. Per the germline V gene, CDR1 is LNHDA and CDR2 is SQIVND (reference sequence). The length of the CDR3 is 16 residues. The CDR3 sequence is CASSPLASSSYNEQFF. CDR3 nucleotide sequence: TGTGCCAGTAGTCCACTAGCGTCAAGCTCCTACAATGAGCAGTTCTTC.